Below, 7 T cell receptor beta chains from the same sample are listed, as sequenced in a study of blood T cell repertoires in COVID-19. Data came from immunoSEQ multiplex PCR; TCRdb stores just in-frame clones and leaves some out. The sample holds about 200,000 clones; approximately 86% are singletons and the top ten take about 4.6%. Sequencing was done on a sample of PBMCs or T cells enriched from blood (not recorded which). All receptors come from a woman between 25 and 40 years old who had been exposed to COVID-19.

The rearrangement uses TRBV6-5 and TRBJ1-2, with a possible D match to TRBD1 (5 bases). V lost 6 bases and J lost 0, with 14 bases in between. CDR1 MNHEY and CDR2 SVGAGI come from the germline V gene. The CDR3 has 15 amino acids. The DNA for the CDR3 is TGTGCCAGCAGGCCAGGCGACAGTTCTAACTATGGCTACACCTTC. Translating it yields CASRPGDSSNYGYTF.

The chain recombines TRBV5-4 with TRBJ1-2, with D hard to call. The V gene's germline CDR1 is SGHNT and CDR2 YYREEE (reference sequence). The CDR3 loop spans 14 amino acids. Trimming took off 4 bases at V and 6 bases at J, with 16 bases between the two ends. The CDR3 DNA reads as TGTGCCAGCAGCCGCCTTTGGCAGGCCCATGGCTACACCTTC. It yields the protein CASSRLWQAHGYTF.

The chain has TRBV12-5 and TRBJ1-5; D remains unclear. Germline CDR1 reads LGHNT; CDR2 reads FRNRAP. V was trimmed by 5 bases and J by 1 base, leaving 18 bases between them. CDR3 size: 17 residues. CDR3 bases: TGTGCTAGTGGTAGAGACGTTCAGGTCGCGAGCAATCAGCCCCAGCATTTT. Protein: CASGRDVQVASNQPQHF.

The chain couples TRBV27 to TRBJ2-2; D unclear. Trimming took 6 bases from V and 1 from J, leaving 9 bases between them. This CDR3 spans 14 amino acids. Germline assignment: CDR1 MNHEY and CDR2 SMNVEV (reference sequence). Written as DNA, the CDR3 is TGTGCCAGCAGAATCGCTAGGAACACCGGGGAGCTGTTTTTT. This translates into CASRIARNTGELFF.

V gene TRBV27 combines with J gene TRBJ1-2, with a weak D call TRBD1 (6 bases). Trimming left V 0 bases short and J 4 bases short, with 15 bases between. The CDR3 runs to 16 residues. Per the germline V gene, CDR1 is MNHEY and CDR2 is SMNVEV (reference sequence). CDR3 in amino acids: CASSLSKAGARYGYTF. The CDR3 DNA sequence: TGTGCCAGCAGTTTATCGAAGGCAGGGGCGCGCTATGGCTACACCTTC.

The chain is built from TRBV5-1 and TRBJ1-5, with D perhaps TRBD1 (5 bases). Germline V lookup: CDR1 SGHRS, CDR2 YFSETQ. V lost 5 bases to trimming and J lost 1 base, with 13 bases between them. The CDR3 sequence is 15 residues long. CDR3 protein: CASRMGPESNQPQHF. The CDR3 DNA follows: TGCGCCAGCAGGATGGGGCCTGAGAGCAATCAGCCCCAGCATTTT.

This clone was detected a few times. The J gene is TRBJ1-1, the V gene TRBV7-3; no definite D call. The germline V gene has CDR1 SGHTA and CDR2 FQGTGA. Trimming took off 5 bases at V and 3 bases at J, with 13 bases between the two ends. The CDR3 runs to 14 residues. The CDR3 reads CASSLQAADTEAFF. CDR3 nucleotides: TGTGCCAGCAGCCTCCAGGCAGCGGACACTGAAGCTTTCTTT.